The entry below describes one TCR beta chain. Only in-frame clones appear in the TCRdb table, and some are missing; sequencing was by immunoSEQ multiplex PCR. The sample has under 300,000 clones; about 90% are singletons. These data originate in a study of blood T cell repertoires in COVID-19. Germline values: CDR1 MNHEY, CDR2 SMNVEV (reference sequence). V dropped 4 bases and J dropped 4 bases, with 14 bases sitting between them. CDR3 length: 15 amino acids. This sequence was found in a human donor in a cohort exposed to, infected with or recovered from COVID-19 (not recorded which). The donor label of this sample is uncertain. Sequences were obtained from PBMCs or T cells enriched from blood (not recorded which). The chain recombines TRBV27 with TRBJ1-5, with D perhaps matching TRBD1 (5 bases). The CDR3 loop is CASSSLGRGNQPQHF. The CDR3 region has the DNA TGTGCCAGCAGTTCCCTCGGGAGGGGAAATCAGCCCCAGCATTTT.